These T cell receptor beta chains were read from a single sample in a study of spatial heterogeneity in lung cancer. Each CDR3 protein is one row after TCRdb ran MiXCR on the 5' RACE reads. The table has 26,000 or so distinct CDR3 sequences, around 13% seen once. The material sequenced was PBMCs, taken at surgery. The source of these receptors is a female donor with early-stage non-small cell lung cancer. Both conserved end residues are part of each CDR3. A D gene is named only where the DNA matches it firmly. A clone size is listed for some rows: how often the clone was seen (once, few, many), or a class if it is expanded.

V	J	D	size	CDR3	DNA
TRBV15	TRBJ2-3	-	many	CATSRVQEGTDTQYF	TGTGCCACCAGCAGAGTTCAAGAGGGTACAGATACGCAGTATTTT
TRBV14	TRBJ1-1	-	many	CASSQDRILRGREAFF	TGTGCCAGCAGCCAAGATAGGATATTAAGGGGCCGTGAAGCTTTCTTT
TRBV5-6	TRBJ1-5	-	few	CASYSPQKVVDNQPQHF	TGTGCCAGCTACTCCCCCCAAAAGGTCGTCGACAATCAGCCCCAGCATTTT
TRBV6-2/TRBV6-3	TRBJ2-5	-	many	CASSYPGRAATQYF	TGTGCCAGCTCCTACCCGGGCAGGGCGGCGACCCAGTACTTC
TRBV2	TRBJ2-5	TRBD2	many	CASNGGGRQETQYF	TGTGCCAGCAATGGGGGGGGGAGACAAGAGACCCAGTACTTC
TRBV3-1	TRBJ1-1	-	few	CASSPQVPETNTEAFF	TGTGCCAGCAGCCCCCAAGTTCCTGAAACAAACACTGAAGCTTTCTTT
TRBV14	TRBJ2-3	-	many	CASRQMGTDTQYF	TGTGCCAGTAGACAGATGGGAACAGATACGCAGTATTTT
TRBV4-2	TRBJ2-2	TRBD2	many	CASSYVAGSNTGELFF	TGTGCCAGCAGCTACGTAGCGGGATCGAACACCGGGGAGCTGTTTTTT
TRBV5-1	TRBJ1-5	-	many	CASSQTGSDQPQHF	TGCGCCAGCAGCCAAACAGGGTCAGATCAGCCCCAGCATTTT
TRBV19	TRBJ1-5	-	many	CASSIVTGNQPQHF	TGTGCCAGTAGTATAGTGACAGGCAATCAGCCCCAGCATTTT
TRBV30	TRBJ2-1	-	many	CAWSTSSYNEQFF	TGTGCCTGGAGTACTAGCTCCTACAATGAGCAGTTCTTC
TRBV18	TRBJ1-2	-	many	CASSSGPSRDGYTF	TGTGCCAGCTCATCGGGACCGTCGCGCGATGGCTACACCTTC
TRBV20-1	TRBJ2-3	-	many	CSAIIRTGTDTQYF	TGCAGTGCTATTATTCGGACAGGCACAGATACGCAGTATTTT
TRBV20-1	TRBJ1-6	-	many	CSARAGDTYAPLHF	TGCAGTGCTAGAGCTGGTGACACTTACGCACCCCTCCACTTT
TRBV12-3/TRBV12-4	TRBJ1-5	-	many	CASRISNQPQHF	TGTGCCAGCAGAATTAGCAATCAGCCCCAGCATTTT
TRBV5-1	TRBJ2-7	TRBD1	many	CASSVRGSYEQYF	TGCGCCAGCAGCGTCAGGGGGTCCTACGAGCAGTACTTC
TRBV7-6	TRBJ2-1	-	many	CASSSTLGDNEQFF	-
TRBV28	TRBJ2-3	-	many	CASRVQGDGTDTQYF	TGTGCCAGCAGAGTACAGGGTGACGGGACAGATACGCAGTATTTT
TRBV3-1	TRBJ2-3	-	many	CASSQGGVYTQYF	TGTGCCAGCAGCCAAGGAGGAGTGTATACGCAGTATTTT
TRBV5-1	TRBJ2-3	-	many	CASSEEGSSDTQYF	TGCGCCAGCAGCGAGGAGGGCAGTTCAGATACGCAGTATTTT
TRBV7-3	TRBJ2-2	TRBD1	few	CASSLRTGNTGELFF	TGTGCCAGCAGCTTAAGGACAGGGAACACCGGGGAGCTGTTTTTT
TRBV20-1	TRBJ1-2	TRBD1	few	CSARVPGQVSDGYTF	TGCAGTGCTAGAGTACCGGGACAGGTGTCCGATGGCTACACCTTC
TRBV5-1	TRBJ1-5	-	many	CASSFFDKNSNQPQHF	TGCGCCAGCAGTTTCTTCGACAAGAATAGCAATCAGCCCCAGCATTTT
TRBV12-3/TRBV12-4	TRBJ2-1	TRBD2	many	CASRPLAGRNEQFF	TGTGCCAGCAGACCACTAGCGGGGCGCAATGAGCAGTTCTTC
TRBV19	TRBJ2-2	-	many	CASSMVDFPGELFF	TGTGCCAGTAGTATGGTAGATTTTCCCGGGGAGCTGTTTTTT
TRBV7-2	TRBJ1-2	-	many	CASSLGVSNYGYTF	TGTGCCAGCAGCTTAGGGGTTTCTAACTATGGCTACACCTTC
TRBV13	TRBJ2-3	-	many	CASSLSSTDTQYF	TGTGCCAGCAGCTTATCCTCGACAGATACGCAGTATTTT
TRBV7-2	TRBJ1-1	-	-	CASTRWGNTEAFF	TGTGCCAGCACCCGTTGGGGAAATACTGAAGCTTTCTTT
TRBV6-6	TRBJ2-1	-	many	CASSQGSEQFF	TGTGCCAGCAGTCAAGGGAGCGAGCAGTTCTTC
TRBV12-3/TRBV12-4	TRBJ2-3	TRBD2	-	CASSLDGRGTDTQYF	TGTGCCAGCAGTTTAGACGGGAGGGGAACAGATACGCAGTATTTT
TRBV4-3	TRBJ1-2	-	many	CASSQDGAGVFYGYTF	TGCGCCAGCAGCCAAGATGGGGCAGGGGTTTTTTATGGCTACACCTTC
TRBV28	TRBJ2-3	TRBD1	few	CASSPHHRDRGSINTQYF	TGTGCCAGCAGTCCACACCACCGGGACAGGGGGAGCATTAATACGCAGTATTTT
TRBV6-2/TRBV6-3	TRBJ2-3	-	-	CASSYSAPGTDTQYF	TGTGCCAGCAGTTACAGCGCACCCGGCACAGATACGCAGTATTTT
TRBV7-9	TRBJ2-2	-	many	CASSRSIFSGELFF	TGTGCCAGCAGCCGATCAATTTTTTCCGGGGAGCTGTTTTTT
TRBV7-2	TRBJ2-1	TRBD2	many	CASSLVGGTSGHEQFF	TGTGCCAGCAGCTTAGTGGGGGGGACTAGCGGCCATGAGCAGTTCTTC
TRBV3-1	TRBJ2-3	-	many	CASSQATSGMHTQYF	TGTGCCAGCAGCCAAGCGACTAGTGGGATGCATACGCAGTATTTT
TRBV18	TRBJ2-1	TRBD2	many	CASSPTSGGANEQFF	TGTGCCAGCTCTCCGACTAGCGGGGGTGCTAATGAGCAGTTCTTC
TRBV6-2/TRBV6-3	TRBJ2-1	TRBD2	many	CASSRRTSGYNEQFF	TGTGCCAGCAGCCGTAGGACTAGCGGATACAATGAGCAGTTCTTC
TRBV7-9	TRBJ2-3	-	-	CASSLLDGDTQYF	TGTGCCAGCAGCTTGCTGGATGGGGATACGCAGTATTTT
TRBV3-1	TRBJ1-1	-	-	CASSPPNTEAFF	TGTGCCAGCAGCCCCCCTAACACTGAAGCTTTCTTT